The clone carrying this TCR beta chain was detected ten times or more. Its specificity is not known. MiXCR, applied by TCRdb to the RT-PCR reads, yields one record per CDR3 protein. The table has around 300,000 distinct CDR3 sequences, 20% to 25% seen once. This sample was taken from a study of response to subunit inactivated influenza vaccine. Study-wide findings and caveats: There was a suggestion from the authors that each seasonal influenza vaccination recruits few new T cells.

Trimming stripped 1 base from V and 2 bases from J, with 5 bases between. The CDR3 contains 13 residues. CDR1 SGHTA and CDR2 FQGNSA come from the germline V gene. The origin of this receptor is a man between 50 and 75 years old who received an inactivated influenza vaccine. Sequenced here: PBMCs from blood, sampled about 20 months after vaccination. The rearrangement joins TRBV7-2 to TRBJ2-5; the D is unclear. This chain's CDR3 is CASSLDSQETQYF. The CDR3 coding sequence is TGTGCCAGCAGCTTAGATTCTCAAGAGACCCAGTACTTC.